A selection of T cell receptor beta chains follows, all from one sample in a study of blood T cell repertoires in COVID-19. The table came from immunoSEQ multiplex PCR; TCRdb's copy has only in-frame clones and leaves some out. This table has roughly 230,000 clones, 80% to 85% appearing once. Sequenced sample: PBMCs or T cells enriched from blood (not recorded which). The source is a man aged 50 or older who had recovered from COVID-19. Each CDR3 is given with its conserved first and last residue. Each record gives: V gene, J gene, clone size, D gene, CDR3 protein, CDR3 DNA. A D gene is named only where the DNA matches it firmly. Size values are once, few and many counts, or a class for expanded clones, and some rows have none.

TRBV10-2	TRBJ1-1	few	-	CASSEGRYTEAFF	TGCGCCAGCAGTGAGGGCAGGTACACTGAAGCTTTCTTT
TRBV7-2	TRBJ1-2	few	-	CASSLEGAYGYTF	TGTGCCAGCAGCTTAGAGGGAGCCTATGGCTACACCTTC
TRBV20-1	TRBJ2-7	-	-	CSASERRAWYEQYF	TGCAGTGCTAGTGAGCGGAGGGCGTGGTACGAGCAGTACTTC
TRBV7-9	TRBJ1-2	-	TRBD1	CASSFPTGGAGYTF	TGTGCCAGCAGCTTCCCGACAGGGGGGGCTGGCTACACCTTC
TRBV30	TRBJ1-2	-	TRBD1	CAWSVSRTGNYYGYTF	TGTGCCTGGAGTGTTTCTCGGACAGGAAATTACTATGGCTACACCTTC
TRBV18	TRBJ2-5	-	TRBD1	CASSPRDSYQETQYF	TGTGCCAGCTCACCAAGGGACAGCTACCAAGAGACCCAGTACTTC
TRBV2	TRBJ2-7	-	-	CASIPTDSYEQYF	TGTGCCAGCATACCGACAGACTCCTACGAGCAGTACTTC
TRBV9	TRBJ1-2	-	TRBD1	CASSPEGARGYTF	TGTGCCAGCAGCCCAGAGGGGGCGCGAGGCTACACCTTC
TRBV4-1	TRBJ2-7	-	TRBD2	CASSQTSSGTPYEQYF	TGCGCCAGCAGCCAGACCTCTAGCGGGACCCCCTACGAGCAGTACTTC
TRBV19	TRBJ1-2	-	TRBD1	CASSTKQGLRAVNYGYTF	TGTGCCAGTAGTACCAAACAGGGGTTGCGGGCTGTGAACTATGGCTACACCTTC
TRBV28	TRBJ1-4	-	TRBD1	CASRYNYRGPANEKLFF	TGTGCCAGCAGATATAACTACAGGGGTCCGGCTAATGAAAAACTGTTTTTT
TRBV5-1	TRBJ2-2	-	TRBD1	CASSSWTGSGELFF	TGCGCCAGCAGCTCCTGGACAGGCTCCGGGGAGCTGTTTTTT
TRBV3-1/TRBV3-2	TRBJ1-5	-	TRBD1	CASSGDSNQPQHF	TGTGCCAGCAGCGGGGACAGTAATCAGCCCCAGCATTTT
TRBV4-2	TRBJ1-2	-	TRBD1	CASSQEGGQGYGYTF	TGTGCCAGCAGCCAAGAGGGGGGACAGGGATATGGCTACACCTTC
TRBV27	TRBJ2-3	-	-	CASSRGMRTDTQYF	TGTGCCAGCAGTCGCGGGATGCGAACAGATACGCAGTATTTT
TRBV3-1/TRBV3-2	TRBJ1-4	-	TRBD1	CASSQEGAGGELFF	TGTGCCAGCAGCCAAGAAGGGGCAGGGGGAGAACTGTTTTTT
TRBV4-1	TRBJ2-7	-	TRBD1	CASSQQGVNTYEQYF	TGCGCCAGCAGCCAACAGGGGGTAAACACCTACGAGCAGTACTTC
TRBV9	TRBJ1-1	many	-	CASSVRADTEAFF	TGTGCCAGCAGCGTCAGGGCGGACACTGAAGCTTTCTTT
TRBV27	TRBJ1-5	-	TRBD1	CASSWTGIQPQHF	TGTGCCAGCAGCTGGACAGGGATTCAGCCCCAGCATTTT
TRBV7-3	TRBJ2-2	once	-	CASSYQGGELFF	TGTGCCAGCAGCTATCAGGGCGGGGAGCTGTTTTTT
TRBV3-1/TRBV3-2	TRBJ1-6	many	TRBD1	CASSLVGGWDRPSWSLHF	TGTGCCAGCAGCCTTGTTGGGGGTTGGGACAGACCGTCTTGGAGCCTCCACTTT
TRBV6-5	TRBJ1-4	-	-	CASSYSYRSQGEKLFF	TGTGCCAGCAGTTACTCTTATCGATCCCAGGGCGAAAAACTGTTTTTT
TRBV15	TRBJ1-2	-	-	CATSRDRGRPNYGYTF	TGTGCCACCAGCAGAGATAGGGGAAGGCCTAACTATGGCTACACCTTC
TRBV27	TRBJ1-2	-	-	CATRGGRGYTF	TGTGCCACCCGCGGGGGTCGAGGCTACACCTTC
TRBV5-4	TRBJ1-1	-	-	CASSPLTGTANSGAFF	TGTGCCAGCAGCCCGTTAACGGGGACTGCTAATTCTGGAGCTTTCTTT
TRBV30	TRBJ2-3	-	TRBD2	CAWSHRTSGGTDTQYF	TGTGCCTGGAGCCATAGGACTAGCGGAGGGACAGATACGCAGTATTTT
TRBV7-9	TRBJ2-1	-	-	CASSPMRVESEQFF	TGTGCCAGCAGCCCCATGCGGGTTGAGTCTGAGCAGTTCTTC
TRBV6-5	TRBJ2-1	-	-	CASIAPLKNEQFF	TGTGCCAGCATCGCACCACTAAAAAATGAGCAGTTCTTC
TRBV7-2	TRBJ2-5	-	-	CASSLSSSELETQYF	TGTGCCAGCAGCTTATCTTCTAGCGAGTTAGAGACCCAGTACTTC
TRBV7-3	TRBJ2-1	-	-	CASSLTSGALYNEQFF	TGTGCCAGCAGCTTAACTAGCGGAGCTCTCTACAATGAGCAGTTCTTC
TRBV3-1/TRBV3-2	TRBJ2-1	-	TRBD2	CASRSSGGAFNEQFF	TGTGCCAGCAGATCTAGCGGGGGGGCCTTTAATGAGCAGTTCTTC
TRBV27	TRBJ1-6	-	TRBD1	CVNRGLVESPLHF	TGTGTCAACAGGGGCCTGGTCGAGTCACCTCTCCACTTT
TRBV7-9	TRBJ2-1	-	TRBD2	CASSVGSAGVTYEQFF	TGTGCCAGCAGCGTGGGGTCAGCGGGAGTAACATATGAGCAGTTCTTC
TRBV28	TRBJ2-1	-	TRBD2	CASREANEQFF	TGTGCCAGCCGGGAGGCGAATGAGCAGTTCTTC
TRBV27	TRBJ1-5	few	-	CASSLIGQSRQPQHF	TGTGCCAGCAGTTTGATCGGACAGTCTCGCCAGCCCCAGCATTTT
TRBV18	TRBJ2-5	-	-	CASSPLDYEETQYF	TGTGCCAGCTCACCACTAGACTACGAAGAGACCCAGTACTTC
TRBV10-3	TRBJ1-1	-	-	CAISDYGRDTEAFF	TGTGCCATCAGTGATTATGGGCGGGACACTGAAGCTTTCTTT
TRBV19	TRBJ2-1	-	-	CASSIVNSNEQFF	TGTGCCAGTAGTATAGTAAACAGTAATGAGCAGTTCTTC
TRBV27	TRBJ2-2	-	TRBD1	CASSRDRVNTGELFF	TGTGCCAGCAGCCGGGACAGGGTGAACACCGGGGAGCTGTTTTTT
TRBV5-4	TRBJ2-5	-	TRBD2	CASSLGTSGRWQETQYF	TGTGCCAGCAGCTTGGGCACTAGCGGGAGATGGCAAGAGACCCAGTACTTC